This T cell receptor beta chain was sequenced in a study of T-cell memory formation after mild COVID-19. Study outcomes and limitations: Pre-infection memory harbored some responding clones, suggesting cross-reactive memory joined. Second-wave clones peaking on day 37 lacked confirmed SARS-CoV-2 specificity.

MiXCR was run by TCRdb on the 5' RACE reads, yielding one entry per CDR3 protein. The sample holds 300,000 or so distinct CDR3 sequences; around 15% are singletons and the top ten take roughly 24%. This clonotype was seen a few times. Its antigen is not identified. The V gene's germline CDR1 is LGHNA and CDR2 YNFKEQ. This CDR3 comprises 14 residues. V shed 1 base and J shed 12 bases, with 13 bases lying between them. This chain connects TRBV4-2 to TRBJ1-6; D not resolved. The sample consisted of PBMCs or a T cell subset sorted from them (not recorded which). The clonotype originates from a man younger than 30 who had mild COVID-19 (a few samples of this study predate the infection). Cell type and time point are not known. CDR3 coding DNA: TGTGCCAGCAGCCAAGGCGGATCCGACCAACCCCTCCACTTT. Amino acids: CASSQGGSDQPLHF.